This TCR beta chain emerged from a study of cytomegalovirus exposure and HLA in healthy donors. Study results and caveats: Most CMV-associated TCR beta chains were later found to appear HLA-restricted. In an earlier analysis, most TCR beta V segments were productive about 87% or about 30% of the time. The presence/absence work took it that sequencing depth was about the same across donors. Judged likely to be a sequencing artifact was a cluster of highly shared sequence variants.

This clone was counted once. The antigen remains undetermined. With 60 Vbeta and 13 Jbeta primers, the PCR was carried out. The assay was immunoSEQ multiplex PCR, and TCRdb's table has in-frame clones only and misses some. The data show nearly 110,000 clones, around three quarters seen once. Per germline, CDR1 SGHNT and CDR2 YYREEE (reference sequence). Trimming took 0 bases from V and 6 from J, leaving 9 bases between them. This CDR3 spans 13 amino acids. The V and J genes are TRBV5-4 and TRBJ1-2; D is uncertain. This TCR was sampled from a boy between 10 and 17 years old in good health and CMV-seronegative. Sequenced sample: PBMCs. For the CDR3, the DNA is TGTGCCAGCAGCTTGGGAATAGGAGATGGCTACACCTTC. Its protein is CASSLGIGDGYTF.